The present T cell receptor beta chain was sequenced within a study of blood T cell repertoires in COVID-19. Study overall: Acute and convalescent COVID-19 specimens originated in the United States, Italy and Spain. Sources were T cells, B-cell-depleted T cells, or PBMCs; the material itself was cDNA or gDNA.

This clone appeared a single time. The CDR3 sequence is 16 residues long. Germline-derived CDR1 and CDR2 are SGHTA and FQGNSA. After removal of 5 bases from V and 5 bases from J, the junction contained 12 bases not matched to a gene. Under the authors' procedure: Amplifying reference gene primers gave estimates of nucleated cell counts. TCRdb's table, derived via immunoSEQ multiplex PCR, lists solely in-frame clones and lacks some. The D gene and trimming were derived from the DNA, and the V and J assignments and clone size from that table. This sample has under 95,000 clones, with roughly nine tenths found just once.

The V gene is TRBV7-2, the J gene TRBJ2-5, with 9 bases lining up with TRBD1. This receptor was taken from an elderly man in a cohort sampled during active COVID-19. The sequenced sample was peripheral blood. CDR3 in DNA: TGTGCCAGCAGCCAGATGAAACAGGGGGCAATCGAGACCCAGTACTTC. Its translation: CASSQMKQGAIETQYF.